This TCR beta chain is drawn from a study of T cell changes during pregnancy in multiple sclerosis. The CDR3 extends over 14 amino acids. Germline V gene data show CDR1 as MDHEN and CDR2 as SYDVKM. Trimming took off 4 bases at V and 8 bases at J, with 17 bases between the two ends. Generated by immunoSEQ multiplex PCR, the TCRdb table keeps only in-frame clones and is missing some. The data show just over 55,000 clones, roughly 90% seen once. This material consisted of peripheral blood, taken after pregnancy. This chain links TRBV28 with TRBJ1-2, with D uncertain. The sequence was collected from a female donor in good health, enrolled as a control in a pregnancy study. In DNA, the CDR3 is TGTGCCAGCAGTTACCTGGTCCCGGGATGGGGCTACACCTTC. Translated: CASSYLVPGWGYTF.